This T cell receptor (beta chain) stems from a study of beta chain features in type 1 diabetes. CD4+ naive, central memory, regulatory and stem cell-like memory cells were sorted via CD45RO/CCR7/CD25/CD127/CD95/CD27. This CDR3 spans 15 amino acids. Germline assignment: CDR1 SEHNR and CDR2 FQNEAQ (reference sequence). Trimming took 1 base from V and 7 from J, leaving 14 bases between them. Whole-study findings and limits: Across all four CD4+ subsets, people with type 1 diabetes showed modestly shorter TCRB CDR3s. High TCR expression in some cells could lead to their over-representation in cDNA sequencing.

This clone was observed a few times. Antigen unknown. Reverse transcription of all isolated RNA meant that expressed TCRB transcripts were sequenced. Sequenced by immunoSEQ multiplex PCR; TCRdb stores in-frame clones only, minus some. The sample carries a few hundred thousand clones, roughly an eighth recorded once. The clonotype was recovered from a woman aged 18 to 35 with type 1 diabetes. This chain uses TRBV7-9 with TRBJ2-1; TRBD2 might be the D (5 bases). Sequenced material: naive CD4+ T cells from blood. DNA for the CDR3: TGTGCCAGCAGCTTAGTACGAGGGAGTCGAAATGAGCAGTTCTTC. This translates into CASSLVRGSRNEQFF.